This is a list of T cell receptor beta chains from one sample in a study of CD8 T cells in Susac syndrome. One entry per CDR3 protein, called by TCRdb with MiXCR from the immunoSEQ multiplex PCR reads. Among roughly 200,000 distinct CDR3 sequences listed, about 95% were seen once. Specimen: CD4+ T cells from PBMCs. These receptors all come from a human donor in good health. The CDR3 runs from the conserved cysteine through the conserved F or W. D genes are given only for firm matches. The listing skips clone size in some rows; elsewhere it reads once, few, many or a size class.

j_call v_call clone_size d_call cdr3_nt cdr3_aa
TRBJ2-1 TRBV12-5 NA NA TGTGCTAGTGGTTCTGACGCCTCCCGAGAGCAGTTCTTC CASGSDASREQFF
TRBJ1-1 TRBV29-1 NA NA TGCAGCGTTGTACAGAACACTGAAGCTTTCTTT CSVVQNTEAFF
TRBJ2-7 TRBV5-1 NA NA TGCGCCAGCAGCTTGGCAGTTTCGGCGGGCGAGCAGTACTTC CASSLAVSAGEQYF
TRBJ1-5 TRBV30 NA TRBD1 TGTGCCTGGACTCCGGACAGGAATCACCCCCAGCATTTT CAWTPDRNHPQHF
TRBJ2-5 TRBV5-6 NA NA TGTGCCAGCAGCTTGATCCCCCTTGGACATGGAGGATTCGGGGCAGAGACCCAGTACTTC CASSLIPLGHGGFGAETQYF
TRBJ1-5 TRBV18 NA TRBD1 TGTGCCAGCTCCCCCGGGACAGGGGCTCAGCCCCAGCATTTT CASSPGTGAQPQHF
TRBJ1-5 TRBV20-1 NA TRBD1 TGCAGTGCTAGAGTTAAACTGGACAGGGTTCAGCCCCAGCATTTT CSARVKLDRVQPQHF
TRBJ2-3 TRBV12-3/TRBV12-4 NA NA TGTGCCAGCACCCCGATTACAGATACGCAGTATTTT CASTPITDTQYF
TRBJ2-3 TRBV29-1 NA TRBD2 TGCAGCGTTGAAGATCGGCGGGAGCCGAGCACAGATACGCAGTATTTT CSVEDRREPSTDTQYF
TRBJ2-2 TRBV7-2 NA NA TGTGCCAGCAGCCTGTCGGACGGATCCGGGGAGCTGTTTTTT CASSLSDGSGELFF
TRBJ2-2 TRBV29-1 once NA TGCAGCGTTAGCAAGGGCGGGAAAACCGGGGAGCTGTTTTTT CSVSKGGKTGELFF
TRBJ2-7 TRBV25-1 NA NA TGTGCCAGCAGTGCCACGAGCTCCTACGAGCAGTACTTC CASSATSSYEQYF
TRBJ2-7 TRBV6-5 NA NA TGTGCCAGTTACTACGAGCAGTACTTC CASYYEQYF
TRBJ2-3 TRBV20-1 NA TRBD2 TGCAGTGCTACTTTAGCGGGAGGAACAGATACGCAGTATTTT CSATLAGGTDTQYF
TRBJ2-7 TRBV6-6 NA NA TGTGCCAGCAGTTCCCCCCCAGGGCGCTACGAGCAGTACTTC CASSSPPGRYEQYF
TRBJ1-3 TRBV7-6 NA NA TGTGCCAGCAGCTCGTTAGAGTTCTCTGGAAACACCATATATTTT CASSSLEFSGNTIYF
TRBJ2-7 TRBV20-1 NA NA TGCAGTGCTAGGGGGAACGGATGGGCGTCCTACGAGCAGTACTTC CSARGNGWASYEQYF
TRBJ2-7 TRBV19 NA NA TGTGCCAGTAGTTCAGTCGGGGAACTATACGAGCAGTACTTC CASSSVGELYEQYF
TRBJ1-1 TRBV29-1 NA NA TGCAGCGTTGTTAGGGATGAGAACACTGAAGCTTTCTTT CSVVRDENTEAFF
TRBJ2-1 TRBV12-3/TRBV12-4 NA NA TGTGCCAGCAGTTTAACCCCCCGCAATGAGCAGTTCTTC CASSLTPRNEQFF
TRBJ1-5 TRBV15 NA TRBD1 TGTGCCACCAGCAGAGATATTTGGACAGGGGATCAGCCCCAGCATTTT CATSRDIWTGDQPQHF
TRBJ2-7 TRBV9 NA TRBD1 TGTGCCAGCAGCGCGCACACAGGGGGCAGTGGCTACGAGCAGTACTTC CASSAHTGGSGYEQYF
TRBJ1-4 TRBV2 NA NA TGTGCCAGCATCCGGCGACCCGCAACTAATGAAAAACTGTTTTTT CASIRRPATNEKLFF
TRBJ2-1 TRBV29-1 NA TRBD2 TGCAGCGCCCAAAGCGGGAGCTCCTACAATGAGCAGTTCTTC CSAQSGSSYNEQFF
TRBJ2-4 TRBV28 NA TRBD1 TGTGCCAGCAGCCCGGGACAGACTTTAGCCAAAAACATTCAGTACTTC CASSPGQTLAKNIQYF
TRBJ2-3 TRBV6-6 NA NA TGTGCCAGCAGTCCACAGGTTATGAGCACAGATACGCAGTATTTT CASSPQVMSTDTQYF
TRBJ2-7 TRBV2 once NA TGTGCCAGCAGTGAGGGGGCCGAGCAGTACTTC CASSEGAEQYF
TRBJ2-7 TRBV29-1 NA NA TGCAGCGTTCAGGCGGGGTGGAGTGAGCAGTACTTC CSVQAGWSEQYF
TRBJ2-7 TRBV5-1 NA NA TGCGCCAGCAGCTTGGACCTGGGAGAGCAGTACTTC CASSLDLGEQYF
TRBJ1-4 TRBV29-1 NA NA TGCAGCGTCGGGGATCGGAAAAAACTGTTTTTT CSVGDRKKLFF
TRBJ2-1 TRBV5-6 NA NA TGTGCCAGCAGCCGAGGGGCTTCACGACTCGATGAGCAGTTCTTC CASSRGASRLDEQFF
TRBJ2-1 TRBV12-3/TRBV12-4 NA NA TGTGCCAGCCTACCGGAGGGCCGTTTGAATGAGCAGTTCTTC CASLPEGRLNEQFF
TRBJ2-7 TRBV9 NA NA TGTGCCAGCAGCGTAGGTCGGACAACTGGGAGCTCCTACGAGCAGTACTTC CASSVGRTTGSSYEQYF
TRBJ1-1 TRBV20-1 NA NA TGCAGTGCCGGACCGTGGACTGAAGCTTTCTTT CSAGPWTEAFF
TRBJ2-3 TRBV9 NA NA TGTGCCAGCAGCGTAACGGGCGGAGACACAGATACGCAGTATTTT CASSVTGGDTDTQYF
TRBJ2-5 TRBV4-2 NA NA TGTGCCAGCAGCCGGGAGGCCCGATTGCAAGAGACCCAGTACTTC CASSREARLQETQYF
TRBJ2-3 TRBV3-1 NA TRBD2 TGTGCCAGCAGCCGAGGGACTAGCGACAGCACAGATACGCAGTATTTT CASSRGTSDSTDTQYF
TRBJ1-2 TRBV4-1 few NA TGCGCCAGCAGCCAAGTCTGGGACTATGGCTACACCTTC CASSQVWDYGYTF
TRBJ1-1 TRBV29-1 NA TRBD1 TGCAGCGTTGGGGACAGGGTTCTCTCTGAAGCTTTCTTT CSVGDRVLSEAFF
TRBJ2-1 TRBV25-1 NA NA TGTGCCAAGGATTGTGCCGTTTGTACCGAGCAGTTCTTC CAKDCAVCTEQFF
TRBJ1-1 TRBV29-1 NA TRBD1 TGCAGCGTTGAGGGGGTCAGGGGGCACGGCACTGAAGCTTTCTTT CSVEGVRGHGTEAFF
TRBJ2-1 TRBV12-3/TRBV12-4 NA NA TGTGCCAGCAACCAGGCGGGCGAGCAGTTCTTC CASNQAGEQFF
TRBJ2-7 TRBV20-1 NA NA TGCAGTGCTAGCGGTCGGGTAGAGAACGAGCAGTACTTC CSASGRVENEQYF
TRBJ2-1 TRBV15 NA TRBD2 TGTGCCACCAGCGGCGGACTAGCGGGACACAATGAGCAGTTCTTC CATSGGLAGHNEQFF
TRBJ2-3 TRBV20-1 NA TRBD1 TGCAGTGCCAGTTCAACAGGGGTCAACACAGATACGCAGTATTTT CSASSTGVNTDTQYF
TRBJ2-1 TRBV29-1 once TRBD2 TGCAGCGTTGGTCGGGCGGGAGCCGATGAGCAGTTCTTC CSVGRAGADEQFF
TRBJ2-5 TRBV20-1 NA NA TGCAGTGCTAGAAACCCACCTGGGACCCAGTACTTC CSARNPPGTQYF
TRBJ2-5 TRBV29-1 NA NA TGCAGCGCCGGACTCCAGGCAGAGACCCAGTACTTC CSAGLQAETQYF
TRBJ2-1 TRBV4-2 NA TRBD2 TGTGCCAGCAGCCAGGATATAGCGGGAGGCGCCTACAATGAGCAGTTCTTC CASSQDIAGGAYNEQFF
TRBJ2-3 TRBV9 once NA TGTGCCAGCAGCACTAAGCTAGACGGCACAGATACGCAGTATTTT CASSTKLDGTDTQYF
TRBJ2-3 TRBV29-1 NA TRBD2 TGCAGCGTGGCTAGCGGGGCCACAGATACGCAGTATTTT CSVASGATDTQYF
TRBJ2-1 TRBV11-1 NA NA TGTGCCAGCAGCTTCCGGGACATGAACAATGAGCAGTTCTTC CASSFRDMNNEQFF
TRBJ2-1 TRBV9 NA NA TGTGCCAGCAGCGTAGTGGGAACAGGGCCCTACAATGAGCAGTTCTTC CASSVVGTGPYNEQFF
TRBJ2-3 TRBV7-3 NA NA TGTGCCAGCAGCCCTCAGCACGGAACAGATACGCAGTATTTT CASSPQHGTDTQYF